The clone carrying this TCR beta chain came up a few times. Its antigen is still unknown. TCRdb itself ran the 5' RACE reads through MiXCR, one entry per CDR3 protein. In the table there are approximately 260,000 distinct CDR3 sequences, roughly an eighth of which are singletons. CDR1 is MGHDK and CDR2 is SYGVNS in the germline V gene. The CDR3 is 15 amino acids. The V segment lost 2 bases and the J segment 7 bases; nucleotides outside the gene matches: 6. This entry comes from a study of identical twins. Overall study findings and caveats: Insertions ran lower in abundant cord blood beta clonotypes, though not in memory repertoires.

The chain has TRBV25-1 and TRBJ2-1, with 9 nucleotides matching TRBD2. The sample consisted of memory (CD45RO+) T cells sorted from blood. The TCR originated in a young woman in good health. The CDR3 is CASSEAGGPGNEQFF. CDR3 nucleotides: TGTGCCAGCAGTGAAGCGGGAGGGCCGGGTAATGAGCAGTTCTTC.